This section outlines one T cell receptor (beta chain) sequence together with its context. This sample was taken from a study of control samples from healthy donors and cancer patients. Clones were read by immunoSEQ multiplex PCR, and TCRdb kept only the in-frame ones, dropping some. The table shows 120,000 to 150,000 clones, with approximately 94% occurring only once. V lost 6 bases, J lost 7 bases, and 20 bases stayed unmatched. This CDR3 is built from 20 residues. Germline loops: CDR1 MNHNY, CDR2 SVGAGI (reference sequence). This sequence was found in a man aged 35-49 years in good health. The sequencing input was blood. This chain uses TRBV6-6 with TRBJ2-1, with 14 bases lining up with TRBD2. The CDR3 protein is CASSSTLPGTSGGNSNEQFF. In nucleotides, the CDR3 is TGTGCCAGCAGCTCAACCTTACCCGGGACTAGCGGGGGTAATAGTAATGAGCAGTTCTTC.